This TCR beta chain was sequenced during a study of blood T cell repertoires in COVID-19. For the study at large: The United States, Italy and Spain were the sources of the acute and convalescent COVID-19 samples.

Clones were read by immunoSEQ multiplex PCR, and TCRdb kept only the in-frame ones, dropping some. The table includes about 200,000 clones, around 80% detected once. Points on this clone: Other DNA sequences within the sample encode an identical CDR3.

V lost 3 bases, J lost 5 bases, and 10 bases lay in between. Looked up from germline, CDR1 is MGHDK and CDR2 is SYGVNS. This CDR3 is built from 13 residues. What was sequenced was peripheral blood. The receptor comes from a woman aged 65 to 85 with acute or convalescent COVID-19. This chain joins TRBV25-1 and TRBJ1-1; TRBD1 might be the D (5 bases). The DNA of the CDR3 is TGTGCCAGCAGTGACGGGGGGAGGACTGAAGCTTTCTTT. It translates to CASSDGGRTEAFF.